One sample yielded the 30 T cell receptor beta chains listed below, sequenced in a study of cytotoxic CD8 clonotypes in ibrutinib-treated CLL. Generated by immunoSEQ multiplex PCR, the TCRdb table keeps only in-frame clones and is missing some. The sample records around 27,000 clones, 57% being singletons. Sequences were derived from PBMCs, sampled before ibrutinib treatment. All receptors derive from a human donor with chronic lymphocytic leukemia.

The chain combines TRBV29-1 with TRBJ1-1; TRBD1 aligns across 7 bases. CDR1 and CDR2 from the germline V gene are SQVTM and ANQGSEA. Trimming cost V 0 bases and J 8 bases; bases outside gene matches: 6. This CDR3 has 13 residues. The CDR3 protein is CSVEENRGSEAFF. The CDR3 nucleotides read TGCAGCGTTGAAGAAAACAGGGGCTCAGAAGCTTTCTTT.

This clone was seen a handful of times. The CDR3 here is CATSRRAGGRETQYF. The CDR3 region has the DNA TGTGCCACCAGCCGGCGAGCGGGGGGTCGGGAGACCCAGTACTTC. This chain connects TRBV15 to TRBJ2-5, with 9 bases that match TRBD2. The CDR3 runs to 15 residues. The trim removed 5 bases at V and 5 bases at J, leaving 9 bases unmatched. Looked up from germline, CDR1 is LNHNV and CDR2 is YYDKDF (reference sequence).

The chain joins TRBV28 to TRBJ2-5; D is unclear. With 3 bases removed from V and 5 bases from J, the gap between germline ends came to 10 bases. Germline CDR1 and CDR2: MDHEN and SYDVKM. The length of the CDR3 is 13 residues. CDR3 sequence (DNA): TGTGCCAGCAGTTTGCCCCCCTCTGAGACCCAGTACTTC. Amino acid sequence: CASSLPPSETQYF.

The J gene is TRBJ2-1, the V gene TRBV5-6; the D gene is possibly TRBD2 (6 bases). Trimming took off 0 bases at V and 6 bases at J, with 10 bases between the two ends. This CDR3 has 14 amino acids. Germline V lookup: CDR1 SGHDT, CDR2 YYEEEE. The CDR3 bases are TGTGCCAGCAGCTTGGCCGCGGGATTCAATGAGCAGTTCTTC. It encodes CASSLAAGFNEQFF. Combining the CDR3 with reference TRBV5-6 and TRBJ2-1 gives the whole variable domain DAGVTQSPTHLIKTRGQQVTLRCSPKSGHDTVSWYQQALGQGPQFIFQYYEEEERQRGNFPDRFSGHQFPNYSSELNVNALLLGDSALYLCASSLAAGFNEQFFGPGTRLTVL.

The gene calls are TRBV27 and TRBJ1-4, with 8 bases that match TRBD1. This CDR3 contains 15 residues. The germline CDR1 and CDR2 sequences are MNHEY and SMNVEV (reference sequence). Losses at the gene ends were 4 bases for V and 8 bases for J; bases not matched to a gene: 9. The CDR3 spells CASSYRTGLFEKLFF. In DNA, the CDR3 is TGTGCCAGCAGTTATCGGACAGGGTTATTCGAAAAACTGTTTTTT.

This clone was observed a handful of times. The chain uses TRBV11-2 and TRBJ2-2; 9 nucleotides line up with TRBD1. Per the germline V gene, CDR1 is SGHAT and CDR2 is FQNNGV. The CDR3 length is 16 residues. J lost 1 base, V lost 5 bases, and 5 bases had no gene match. The CDR3 here is CASSRGTGMNTGELFF. CDR3 in DNA: TGTGCCAGCAGCCGCGGGACAGGGATGAACACCGGGGAGCTGTTTTTT. The whole variable domain, remainder taken from reference TRBV11-2 and TRBJ2-2, is EAGVAQSPRYKIIEKRQSVAFWCNPISGHATLYWYQQILGQGPKLLIQFQNNGVVDDSQLPKDRFSAERLKGVDSTLKIQPAKLEDSAVYLCASSRGTGMNTGELFFGEGSRLTVL.

The genes are TRBV2 and TRBJ1-2; the match to TRBD1 covers 11 bases. The V gene's germline CDR1 is SNHLY and CDR2 FYNNEI. With 6 bases clipped from V and 5 bases from J, the junction kept 5 bases outside the gene matches. The CDR3 is made up of 14 amino acids. The CDR3 region is CASRRTGGEYGYTF. Here the CDR3 DNA reads TGTGCCAGCAGGAGGACAGGGGGCGAGTATGGCTACACCTTC.

The V gene is TRBV5-1, the J gene TRBJ1-2, with D unresolved. Germline loops: CDR1 SGHRS, CDR2 YFSETQ. The CDR3 is made up of 16 amino acids. V shed 4 bases and J shed 1 base, with 17 bases lying between them. CDR3 protein: CASSHRGTDSNYGYTF. The DNA for the CDR3 is TGCGCCAGCAGCCATCGGGGTACGGATAGTAACTATGGCTACACCTTC.

This chain's CDR3 is CASSLALAGGTGELFF. CDR3 in DNA: TGTGCCAGCAGCTTAGCGCTAGCGGGAGGTACCGGGGAGCTGTTTTTT. This chain joins TRBV7-9 and TRBJ2-2; 11 nucleotides align to TRBD2. The CDR3 spans 16 residues. Germline assignment: CDR1 SEHNR and CDR2 FQNEAQ (reference sequence). V lost 0 bases and J lost 5; bases outside the gene matches: 2.

The chain is built from TRBV7-2 and TRBJ2-7; D remains ambiguous. Germline assignment: CDR1 SGHTA and CDR2 FQGNSA. The ends were cut back, 1 base at V and 3 bases at J, with 10 bases in the middle. There are 14 residues in the CDR3. The CDR3 here is CASSLEFRSYEQYF. The CDR3 region has the DNA TGTGCCAGCAGCTTAGAGTTCAGGAGCTACGAGCAGTACTTC.

The count of this clone is one. CDR3 bases: TGTGCCAGCAGTTTATTTGGGGTGGGAGAAGAGACCCAGTACTTC. As protein: CASSLFGVGEETQYF. The rearrangement joins TRBV28 to TRBJ2-5, with a weak D call TRBD2 (5 bases). Germline lookup yields CDR1 MDHEN and CDR2 SYDVKM. Trimming removed 1 base from V and 3 bases from J, with 12 bases in between. The CDR3 is 15 amino acids.

The genes are TRBV27 and TRBJ1-2; no clear D gene. CDR1 MNHEY and CDR2 SMNVEV come from the germline V gene (reference sequence). Trimming pared 3 bases from V and 1 base from J, leaving 6 bases between. The CDR3 totals 13 residues. The CDR3 DNA follows: TGTGCCAGCAGTTTCCGCAGTAACTATGGCTACACCTTC. Translated: CASSFRSNYGYTF.

The genes are TRBV7-2 and TRBJ2-1, with TRBD2 matching 8 bases. V lost 5 bases, J lost 6 bases, and 9 bases stayed unmatched. Germline V gene lookup returns CDR1 SGHTA and CDR2 FQGNSA. This CDR3 region has 15 residues. The CDR3 DNA reads TGTGCCAGCAGCCCAAGCGGGAGAGGTGGCAATGAGCAGTTCTTC. Its protein product is CASSPSGRGGNEQFF.

There are a few counts of this clone. This chain links TRBV4-1 with TRBJ2-1; D remains unclear. V was trimmed by 1 base and J by 0 bases, leaving 7 bases between them. CDR1 is MGHRA and CDR2 is YSYEKL in the germline V gene. This CDR3 contains 15 residues. The CDR3 reads CASSQGPSSYNEQFF. In DNA, the CDR3 is TGCGCCAGCAGCCAAGGGCCAAGCTCCTACAATGAGCAGTTCTTC.

The chain recombines TRBV28 with TRBJ1-1, with a possible D match to TRBD1 (6 bases). The germline V and J ends were trimmed by 9 bases and 1 base, with 15 bases remaining between them. The CDR3 has 14 residues. Germline assignment: CDR1 MDHEN and CDR2 SYDVKM. CDR3 bases: TGTGCCAGTTGCCCAGGGGCGGGGAACACTGAAGCTTTCTTT. Translating gives CASCPGAGNTEAFF. The full variable domain, completed using reference TRBV28 and TRBJ1-1, is DVKVTQSSRYLVKRTGEKVFLECVQDMDHENMFWYRQDPGLGLRLIYFSYDVKMKEKGDIPEGYSVSREKKERFSLILESASTNQTSMYLCASCPGAGNTEAFFGQGTRLTVV.

The CDR3 sequence is CASSLGQGEYYEQYF. The CDR3 region has the DNA TGCGCCAGCAGCCTAGGACAGGGAGAATACTACGAGCAGTACTTC. The gene calls are TRBV4-3 and TRBJ2-7, with 8 bases fitting TRBD1. The ends lost 4 bases at V and 3 bases at J; junction bases unmatched: 8. There are 15 residues in the CDR3. Looked up from germline, CDR1 is LGHNA and CDR2 is YSLEER.

The V call is TRBV6-6, the J call TRBJ1-2; tentatively, D is TRBD1 (6 bases). CDR1 MNHNY and CDR2 SVGAGI come from the germline V gene (reference sequence). V was shortened by 5 bases and J by 4 bases, with 11 bases between the two germline ends. This CDR3 is built from 13 residues. CDR3 sequence: CASSAGQSYGYTF. The CDR3 DNA reads as TGTGCCAGCAGTGCTGGACAGAGCTATGGCTACACCTTC.

The J gene is TRBJ2-5, the V gene TRBV7-2; tentatively, D is TRBD2 (6 bases). The CDR3 length is 16 residues. V lost 5 bases, J lost 3 bases, and 19 bases lay in between. Germline V CDR1 and CDR2: SGHTA, FQGNSA. Written as DNA, the CDR3 is TGTGCCAGCAGCGTTGGTGGCGGGATTAGAAAAGAGACCCAGTACTTC. It encodes CASSVGGGIRKETQYF. Using reference TRBV7-2 and TRBJ2-5 for the parts outside the CDR3, the full variable domain is GAGVSQSPSNKVTEKGKDVELRCDPISGHTALYWYRQSLGQGLEFLIYFQGNSAPDKSGLPSDRFSAERTGGSVSTLTIQRTQQEDSAVYLCASSVGGGIRKETQYFGPGTRLLVL.

This clone was seen a few times. The V gene is TRBV18, the J gene TRBJ2-2; TRBD1 matches 7 bases. The CDR3 has 15 amino acids. Trimming removed 2 bases from V and 4 bases from J; junction bases left unmatched: 4. CDR1 and CDR2 from the germline V gene are KGHSH and LQKENI. The DNA for the CDR3 is TGTGCCAGCTCACCAGGGCAGGGGGTCACCGGGGAGCTGTTTTTT. It is translated as CASSPGQGVTGELFF.

The sample holds a few counts of this clone. This chain joins TRBV9 and TRBJ2-6; D ambiguous. This CDR3 spans 16 amino acids. V was clipped by 0 bases and J by 0 bases, with 7 bases between them. Germline V gene sequence: CDR1 SGDLS, CDR2 YYNGEE. CDR3 protein: CASSVGDNSGANVLTF. Written as DNA, the CDR3 is TGTGCCAGCAGCGTAGGGGATAACTCTGGGGCCAACGTCCTGACTTTC.

The chain links TRBV27 to TRBJ2-1, with 12 bases lining up with TRBD2. The CDR3 spans 14 residues. Germline CDR1 reads MNHEY; CDR2 reads SMNVEV (reference sequence). V lost 5 bases, J lost 9 bases, and 5 bases stayed unmatched. CDR3 DNA sequence: TGTGCCAGCAGTCCGCGGACTAGCGGGGTTGAGCAGTTCTTC. Translation: CASSPRTSGVEQFF.

This clone was counted only a few times. The chain is built from TRBV6-1 and TRBJ2-6, with D perhaps being TRBD1 or TRBD2 (5 bases each). Germline V gives CDR1 MNHNS, CDR2 SASEGT. V was shortened by 2 bases and J by 0 bases, with 11 bases between the two germline ends. The CDR3 is 17 residues long. CDR3 nucleotides: TGTGCCAGCAGTGAACGGGACGAGAACTCTGGGGCCAACGTCCTGACTTTC. As protein: CASSERDENSGANVLTF.

The rearrangement joins TRBV7-2 to TRBJ1-2, with TRBD1 matching over 10 bases. V gave up 0 bases and J gave up 8 bases; unmatched junction bases: 9. This CDR3 has 16 residues. Germline V gene data show CDR1 as SGHTA and CDR2 as FQGNSA. The CDR3: CASSLAWRTGGGGYTF. DNA of the CDR3: TGTGCCAGCAGCTTAGCCTGGCGGACAGGGGGTGGCGGCTACACCTTC.

This clone was seen ten or more times. This chain uses TRBV19 with TRBJ1-5; D perhaps matches TRBD1 (6 bases). This CDR3 is built from 16 residues. CDR1 LNHDA and CDR2 SQIVND come from the germline V gene (reference sequence). The V end lost 2 bases, the J end lost 2 bases, and 13 bases lay between the germline ends. The CDR3 nucleotides are TGTGCCAGTAGTATAACCGGAGCAGGGGGCAATCAGCCCCAGCATTTT. Translating gives CASSITGAGGNQPQHF.

This clone was seen a few times. The rearrangement links TRBV9 to TRBJ2-1; 9 nucleotides agree with TRBD2. V lost 6 bases to trimming and J lost 4 bases; unmatched junction nucleotides: 8. The CDR3 covers 15 residues. CDR1 is SGDLS and CDR2 is YYNGEE in the germline V gene. The CDR3 DNA is TGTGCCAGCAAAGGCGGGAGGGATGAATACAATGAGCAGTTCTTC. This sequence encodes CASKGGRDEYNEQFF.

The CDR3 DNA reads TGTGCCAGTAGCCCTGCAGGGGAGACCCAGTACTTC. It yields the protein CASSPAGETQYF. The V call is TRBV19, the J call TRBJ2-5; perhaps TRBD1 as D (5 bases). V was pared by 6 bases and J by 5 bases, with 10 bases between. Looked up from germline, CDR1 is LNHDA and CDR2 is SQIVND (reference sequence). This CDR3 region has 12 residues.

Points on this clone: It may be a read error: a sequence one base away is much more abundant. The rearrangement uses TRBV7-6 and TRBJ2-5; no definite D call. This CDR3 contains 11 residues. With 6 bases removed from V and 2 bases from J, the gap between germline ends came to 4 bases. Germline CDR1 reads SGHVS; CDR2 reads FNYEAQ. The CDR3 coding sequence is TGTGCCAGCAGTTTTCAAGAGACCCAGTACTTC. Protein sequence: CASSFQETQYF.

This clone showed up just a few times. This chain uses TRBV4-1 with TRBJ1-1, with TRBD1 identical over 7 bases. Per germline, CDR1 MGHRA and CDR2 YSYEKL. CDR3 length: 16 residues. J was trimmed by 3 bases and V by 2 bases; bases with no gene match: 9. The CDR3: CASSQSPDRAHTEAFF. CDR3 nucleotides: TGCGCCAGCAGCCAAAGTCCAGACAGGGCGCACACTGAAGCTTTCTTT.

This clone counts as medium-sized. The chain carries TRBV25-1 and TRBJ2-5; 7 nucleotides line up with TRBD1. Germline V gene sequence: CDR1 MGHDK, CDR2 SYGVNS. The CDR3 length is 14 residues. After removal of 4 bases from V and 4 bases from J, the junction contained 6 bases not matched to a gene. The CDR3 DNA reads as TGTGCCAGCAGTGTTCGACAGGGCTCAGAGACCCAGTACTTC. This translates into CASSVRQGSETQYF.

The V and J genes are TRBV5-1 and TRBJ2-3, with 12 bases aligning to TRBD2. The trim removed 3 bases at V and 5 bases at J, leaving 7 bases unmatched. This CDR3 has 16 amino acids. Germline CDR1 and CDR2: SGHRS and YFSETQ. For the CDR3, the DNA is TGCGCCAGCAGCTACTCTAGCGGGGGGGCGGTAGATACGCAGTATTTT. Translated: CASSYSSGGAVDTQYF.